Listed below are T cell receptor beta chains from one sample, sequenced in a study of long-term antiretroviral therapy in people with HIV. Profiled with immunoSEQ multiplex PCR; TCRdb holds only in-frame clones, not every one. Of around 25,000 clones listed, 90% to 95% are singletons. The sample in question was unsorted PBMCs, obtained more than 4.7 years after starting antiretroviral therapy. The receptors were gathered from a woman aged 45-59 years with HIV. The CDR3 runs from the conserved cysteine through the conserved F or W. D genes are given only for firm matches. Clone size, where shown, is once, few, many, or a class for clones that have expanded.

D gene: TRBD1; J gene: TRBJ1-3; V gene: TRBV7-9; clone size: -; CDR3 protein: CASPEGTASGNTIYF; CDR3 DNA: TGTGCCAGTCCAGAAGGGACAGCCTCTGGAAACACCATATATTTT
D gene: -; J gene: TRBJ2-1; V gene: TRBV2; clone size: once; CDR3 protein: CASSRDLSSYNEQFF; CDR3 DNA: TGTGCCAGCAGTAGGGACCTGAGCTCCTACAATGAGCAGTTCTTC
D gene: -; J gene: TRBJ2-7; V gene: TRBV7-2; clone size: -; CDR3 protein: CASSFGSHSYEQYF; CDR3 DNA: TGTGCCAGCAGCTTCGGGAGCCACTCCTACGAGCAGTACTTC
D gene: TRBD1; J gene: TRBJ2-1; V gene: TRBV6-6; clone size: -; CDR3 protein: CASSTQWDSRDEQFF; CDR3 DNA: TGTGCCAGCAGTACACAGTGGGACAGTCGCGATGAGCAGTTCTTC
D gene: -; J gene: TRBJ2-5; V gene: TRBV9; clone size: -; CDR3 protein: CASSVVGLNQETQYF; CDR3 DNA: TGTGCCAGCAGCGTAGTCGGGCTGAACCAAGAGACCCAGTACTTC
D gene: TRBD1; J gene: TRBJ1-1; V gene: TRBV5-1; clone size: -; CDR3 protein: CASSSPGQGFLTNTEAFF; CDR3 DNA: TGCGCCAGCAGCTCACCGGGACAGGGATTTCTTACGAACACTGAAGCTTTCTTT
D gene: -; J gene: TRBJ2-1; V gene: TRBV7-8; clone size: -; CDR3 protein: CASSSQDSPTSYNEQFF; CDR3 DNA: TGTGCCAGCAGCTCCCAAGATAGCCCTACCTCCTACAATGAGCAGTTCTTC
D gene: -; J gene: TRBJ2-3; V gene: TRBV19; clone size: -; CDR3 protein: CASSPLRTDTQYF; CDR3 DNA: TGTGCCAGTAGCCCTCTTCGGACAGATACGCAGTATTTT
D gene: -; J gene: TRBJ1-2; V gene: TRBV23-1; clone size: -; CDR3 protein: CASSQIRLNYGYTF; CDR3 DNA: TGCGCCAGCAGTCAGATTAGGTTAAACTATGGCTACACCTTC
D gene: -; J gene: TRBJ2-7; V gene: TRBV2; clone size: -; CDR3 protein: CASSERRGPYEQYF; CDR3 DNA: TGTGCCAGCAGTGAAAGGCGGGGTCCCTACGAGCAGTACTTC
D gene: -; J gene: TRBJ2-7; V gene: TRBV6-1; clone size: -; CDR3 protein: CASSAALGAELTYEQYF; CDR3 DNA: TGTGCCAGCAGTGCCGCTCTAGGGGCGGAGTTAACCTACGAGCAGTACTTC
D gene: -; J gene: TRBJ1-2; V gene: TRBV6-1; clone size: -; CDR3 protein: CASWEDTGNYGYTF; CDR3 DNA: TGTGCCTCCTGGGAGGACACGGGTAACTATGGCTACACCTTC
D gene: -; J gene: TRBJ1-3; V gene: TRBV30; clone size: -; CDR3 protein: CAWNGGSGNTIYF; CDR3 DNA: TGTGCCTGGAACGGGGGCTCTGGAAACACCATATATTTT
D gene: -; J gene: TRBJ2-5; V gene: TRBV20-1; clone size: -; CDR3 protein: CSATGETQYF; CDR3 DNA: TGCAGTGCAACCGGTGAGACCCAGTACTTC
D gene: -; J gene: TRBJ2-2; V gene: TRBV19; clone size: -; CDR3 protein: CASSIWGAPANTGELFF; CDR3 DNA: TGTGCCAGTAGTATATGGGGAGCGCCCGCGAACACCGGGGAGCTGTTTTTT
D gene: -; J gene: TRBJ2-7; V gene: TRBV13; clone size: -; CDR3 protein: CASSLIRGNSYEQYF; CDR3 DNA: TGTGCCAGCAGCTTAATTCGGGGGAACTCCTACGAGCAGTACTTC
D gene: -; J gene: TRBJ2-5; V gene: TRBV9; clone size: -; CDR3 protein: CASSIGSTQETQYF; CDR3 DNA: TGTGCCAGCAGCATCGGGAGCACACAAGAGACCCAGTACTTC
D gene: -; J gene: TRBJ2-7; V gene: TRBV14; clone size: -; CDR3 protein: CASSQSSIEQYF; CDR3 DNA: TGTGCCAGCAGCCAATCCAGCATCGAGCAGTACTTC
D gene: -; J gene: TRBJ2-2; V gene: TRBV5-1; clone size: -; CDR3 protein: CASSLGRSIINTGELFF; CDR3 DNA: TGCGCCAGCAGCTTAGGTAGATCCATCATCAACACCGGGGAGCTGTTTTTT
D gene: -; J gene: TRBJ1-2; V gene: TRBV10-3; clone size: -; CDR3 protein: CAISGGRDNGYTF; CDR3 DNA: TGTGCCATCAGTGGAGGCAGGGATAATGGCTACACCTTC
D gene: TRBD1; J gene: TRBJ2-7; V gene: TRBV7-6; clone size: once; CDR3 protein: CASSGRQGLSYEQYF; CDR3 DNA: TGTGCCAGCAGCGGGCGACAGGGTCTCTCCTACGAGCAGTACTTC
D gene: -; J gene: TRBJ2-5; V gene: TRBV27; clone size: -; CDR3 protein: CASSLYYRGEEKSETQYF; CDR3 DNA: TGTGCCAGCAGTTTATATTACAGAGGAGAAGAAAAGTCAGAGACCCAGTACTTC
D gene: TRBD1; J gene: TRBJ2-7; V gene: TRBV4-3; clone size: once; CDR3 protein: CASSLRAGTGSSYEQYF; CDR3 DNA: TGCGCCAGCAGCCTCCGGGCGGGGACAGGGTCGTCGTACGAGCAGTACTTC
D gene: TRBD2; J gene: TRBJ2-1; V gene: TRBV2; clone size: -; CDR3 protein: CASSGYSGRPYNEQFF; CDR3 DNA: TGTGCCAGCAGTGGCTATAGCGGGAGACCCTACAATGAGCAGTTCTTC
D gene: -; J gene: TRBJ2-5; V gene: TRBV2; clone size: -; CDR3 protein: CASSVSETQYF; CDR3 DNA: TGTGCCAGCAGTGTATCAGAGACCCAGTACTTC
D gene: -; J gene: TRBJ2-7; V gene: TRBV10-3; clone size: -; CDR3 protein: CATPYGASSYEQYF; CDR3 DNA: TGTGCCACGCCGTACGGGGCCAGCTCCTACGAGCAGTACTTC
D gene: -; J gene: TRBJ2-2; V gene: TRBV19; clone size: -; CDR3 protein: CASSIILAPGELFF; CDR3 DNA: TGTGCCAGTAGTATAATACTAGCTCCCGGGGAGCTGTTTTTT
D gene: -; J gene: TRBJ2-5; V gene: TRBV4-2; clone size: -; CDR3 protein: CASSRTQILEGETQYF; CDR3 DNA: TGTGCCAGCAGCCGAACGCAGATACTCGAAGGGGAGACCCAGTACTTC
D gene: TRBD1; J gene: TRBJ1-1; V gene: TRBV27; clone size: -; CDR3 protein: CASRQGRGNTEAFF; CDR3 DNA: TGTGCCAGCCGACAGGGGAGGGGGAACACTGAAGCTTTCTTT
D gene: -; J gene: TRBJ2-1; V gene: TRBV11-2; clone size: -; CDR3 protein: CASSLSLQDYNEQFF; CDR3 DNA: TGTGCCAGCAGCTTATCTTTGCAAGACTACAATGAGCAGTTCTTC
D gene: -; J gene: TRBJ2-2; V gene: TRBV27; clone size: once; CDR3 protein: CASSPGGGELFF; CDR3 DNA: TGTGCCAGCAGTCCCGGGGGCGGGGAGCTGTTTTTT